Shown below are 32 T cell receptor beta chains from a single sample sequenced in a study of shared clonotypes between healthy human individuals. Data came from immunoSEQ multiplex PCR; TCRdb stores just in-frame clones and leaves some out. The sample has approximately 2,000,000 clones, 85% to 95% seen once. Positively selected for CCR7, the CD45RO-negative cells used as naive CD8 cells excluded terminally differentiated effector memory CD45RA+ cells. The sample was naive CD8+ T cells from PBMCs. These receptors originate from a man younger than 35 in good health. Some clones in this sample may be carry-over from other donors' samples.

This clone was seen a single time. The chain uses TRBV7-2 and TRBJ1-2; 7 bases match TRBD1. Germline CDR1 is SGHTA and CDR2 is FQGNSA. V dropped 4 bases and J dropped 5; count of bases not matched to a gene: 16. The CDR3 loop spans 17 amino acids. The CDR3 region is CASSSSSRGSPGYGYTF. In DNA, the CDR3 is TGTGCCAGCAGCTCTTCGTCCAGGGGGTCTCCGGGGTATGGCTACACCTTC.

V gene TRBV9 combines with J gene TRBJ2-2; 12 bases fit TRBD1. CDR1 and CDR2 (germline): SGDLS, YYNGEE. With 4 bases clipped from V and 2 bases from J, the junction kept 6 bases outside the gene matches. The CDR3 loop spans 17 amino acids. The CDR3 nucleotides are TGTGCCAGCAGCCCGGGACAGGGGGCGTTTAACACCGGGGAGCTGTTTTTT. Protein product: CASSPGQGAFNTGELFF.

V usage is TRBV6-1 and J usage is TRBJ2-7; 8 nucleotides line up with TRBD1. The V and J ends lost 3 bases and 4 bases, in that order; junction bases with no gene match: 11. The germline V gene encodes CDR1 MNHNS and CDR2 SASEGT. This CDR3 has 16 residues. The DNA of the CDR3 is TGTGCCAGCAGTGATTACTCCGGGACAGGTCCTTACGAGCAGTACTTC. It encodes CASSDYSGTGPYEQYF.

The CDR3 sequence is CASSPGPPVGEQYF. CDR3 DNA sequence: TGTGCCAGCAGCCCGGGACCCCCGGTAGGCGAGCAGTACTTC. This chain uses TRBV7-9 with TRBJ2-7, with D possibly called TRBD1 or TRBD2 (5 bases each). Germline lookup yields CDR1 SEHNR and CDR2 FQNEAQ (reference sequence). V lost 5 bases to trimming and J lost 6 bases, with 17 bases between them. CDR3 length: 14 residues.

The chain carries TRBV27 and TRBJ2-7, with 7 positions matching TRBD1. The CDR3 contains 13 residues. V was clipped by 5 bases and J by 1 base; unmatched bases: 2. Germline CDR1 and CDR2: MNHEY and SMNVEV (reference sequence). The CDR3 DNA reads TGTGCCAGCAGTACAGGGGCGTCCTACGAGCAGTACTTC. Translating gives CASSTGASYEQYF.

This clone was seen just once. The CDR3 DNA sequence: TGTGCCAGCAGCCAAGCGGGACAGGTAAACTACGAGCAGTACTTC. It specifies CASSQAGQVNYEQYF. The chain employs TRBV4-2 and TRBJ2-7; 8 nucleotides agree with TRBD1. Per the germline V gene, CDR1 is LGHNA and CDR2 is YNFKEQ. The CDR3 spans 15 residues. Trimming cost V 1 base and J 3 bases; bases outside gene matches: 5.

CDR3 region: CAWSAGTLHGANVLTF. In DNA, the CDR3 is TGTGCCTGGAGTGCCGGGACTCTCCATGGGGCCAACGTCCTGACTTTC. The rearrangement joins TRBV30 to TRBJ2-6; D may be TRBD2 (6 bases). V was clipped by 1 base and J by 3 bases, with 13 bases between them. The CDR3 loop spans 16 amino acids. Germline-derived CDR1 and CDR2 are GTSNPN and SVGIG (reference sequence).

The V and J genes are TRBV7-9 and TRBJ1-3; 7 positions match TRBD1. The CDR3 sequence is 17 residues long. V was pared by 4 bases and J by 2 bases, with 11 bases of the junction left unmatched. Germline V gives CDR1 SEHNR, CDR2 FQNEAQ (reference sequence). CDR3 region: CASSSKTGSQPGNTIYF. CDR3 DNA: TGTGCCAGCAGCTCGAAGACAGGGTCCCAACCTGGAAACACCATATATTTT.

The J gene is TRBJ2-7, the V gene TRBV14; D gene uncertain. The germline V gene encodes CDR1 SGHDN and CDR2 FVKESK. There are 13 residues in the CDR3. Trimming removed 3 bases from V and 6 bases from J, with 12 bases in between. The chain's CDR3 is CASSQNTVGEQYF. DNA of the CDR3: TGTGCCAGCAGCCAGAATACAGTGGGCGAGCAGTACTTC. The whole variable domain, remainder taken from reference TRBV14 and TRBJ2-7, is EAGVTQFPSHSVIEKGQTVTLRCDPISGHDNLYWYRRVMGKEIKFLLHFVKESKQDESGMPNNRFLAERTGGTYSTLKVQPAELEDSGVYFCASSQNTVGEQYFGPGTRLTVT.

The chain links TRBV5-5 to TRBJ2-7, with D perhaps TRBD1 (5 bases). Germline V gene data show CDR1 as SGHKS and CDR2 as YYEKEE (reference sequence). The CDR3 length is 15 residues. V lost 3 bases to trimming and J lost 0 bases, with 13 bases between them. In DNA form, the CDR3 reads TGTGCCAGCAGCTCTCCACAGGAGAGCTCCTACGAGCAGTACTTC. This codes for CASSSPQESSYEQYF.

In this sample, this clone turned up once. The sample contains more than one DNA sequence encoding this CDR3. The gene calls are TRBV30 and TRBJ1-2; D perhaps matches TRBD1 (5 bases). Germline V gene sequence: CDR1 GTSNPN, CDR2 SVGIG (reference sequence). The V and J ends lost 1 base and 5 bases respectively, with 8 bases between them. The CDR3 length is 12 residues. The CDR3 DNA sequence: TGTGCCTGGAGTGGAGGGGATTATGGCTACACCTTC. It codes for CAWSGGDYGYTF.

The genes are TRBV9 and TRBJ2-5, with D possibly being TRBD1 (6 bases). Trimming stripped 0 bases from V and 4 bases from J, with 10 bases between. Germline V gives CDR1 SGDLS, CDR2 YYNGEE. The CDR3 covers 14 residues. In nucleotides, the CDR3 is TGTGCCAGCAGCGTAGAGCTGGGGGCAGAGACCCAGTACTTC. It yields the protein CASSVELGAETQYF.

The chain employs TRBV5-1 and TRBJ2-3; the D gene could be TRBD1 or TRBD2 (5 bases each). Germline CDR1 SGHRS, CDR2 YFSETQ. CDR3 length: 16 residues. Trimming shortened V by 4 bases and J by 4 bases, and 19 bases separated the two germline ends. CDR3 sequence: CASSQGAGIIPDTQYF. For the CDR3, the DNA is TGCGCCAGCAGCCAGGGTGCGGGCATCATCCCAGATACGCAGTATTTT. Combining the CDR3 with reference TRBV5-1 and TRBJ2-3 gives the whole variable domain KAGVTQTPRYLIKTRGQQVTLSCSPISGHRSVSWYQQTPGQGLQFLFEYFSETQRNKGNFPGRFSGRQFSNSRSEMNVSTLELGDSALYLCASSQGAGIIPDTQYFGPGTRLTVL.

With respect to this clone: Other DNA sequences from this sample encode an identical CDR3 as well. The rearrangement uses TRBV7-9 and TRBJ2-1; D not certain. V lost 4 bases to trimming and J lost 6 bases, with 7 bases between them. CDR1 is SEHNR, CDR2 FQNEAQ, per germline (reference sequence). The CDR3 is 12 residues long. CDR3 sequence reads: CASSSAPNEQFF. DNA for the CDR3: TGTGCCAGCAGCTCTGCGCCCAATGAGCAGTTCTTC. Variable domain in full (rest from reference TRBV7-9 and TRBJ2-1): DTGVSQNPRHKITKRGQNVTFRCDPISEHNRLYWYRQTLGQGPEFLTYFQNEAQLEKSRLLSDRFSAERPKGSFSTLEIQRTEQGDSAMYLCASSSAPNEQFFGPGTRLTVL.

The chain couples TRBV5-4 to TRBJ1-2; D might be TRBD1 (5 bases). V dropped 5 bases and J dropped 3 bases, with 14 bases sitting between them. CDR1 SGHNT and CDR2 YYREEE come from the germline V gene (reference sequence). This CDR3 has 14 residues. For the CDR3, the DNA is TGTGCCAGCAGGCTCGAAGGGGTTGACTATGGCTACACCTTC. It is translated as CASRLEGVDYGYTF.

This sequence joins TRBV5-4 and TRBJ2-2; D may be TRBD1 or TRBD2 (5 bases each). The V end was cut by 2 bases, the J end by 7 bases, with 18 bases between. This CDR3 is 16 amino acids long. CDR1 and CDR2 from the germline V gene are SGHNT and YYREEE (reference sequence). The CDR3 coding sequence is TGTGCCAGCAGCTTTCTCGGGACGAGGGATGACGGGGAGCTGTTTTTT. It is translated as CASSFLGTRDDGELFF. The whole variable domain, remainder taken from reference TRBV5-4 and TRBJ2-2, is ETGVTQSPTHLIKTRGQQVTLRCSSQSGHNTVSWYQQALGQGPQFIFQYYREEENGRGNFPPRFSGLQFPNYSSELNVNALELDDSALYLCASSFLGTRDDGELFFGEGSRLTVL.

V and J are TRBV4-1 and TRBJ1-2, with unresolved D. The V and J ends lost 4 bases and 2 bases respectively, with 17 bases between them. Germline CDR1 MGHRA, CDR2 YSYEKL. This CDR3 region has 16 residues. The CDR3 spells CASSPLREADNYGYTF. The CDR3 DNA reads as TGCGCCAGCAGCCCCCTTAGGGAAGCCGACAACTATGGCTACACCTTC.

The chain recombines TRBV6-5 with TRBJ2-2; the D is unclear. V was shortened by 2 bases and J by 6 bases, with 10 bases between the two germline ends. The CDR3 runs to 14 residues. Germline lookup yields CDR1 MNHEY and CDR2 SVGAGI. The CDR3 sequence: CASSYVREPGELFF. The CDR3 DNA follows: TGTGCCAGCAGTTACGTTCGTGAACCCGGGGAGCTGTTTTTT.

The DNA of the CDR3 is TGTGCCAGCAGCCCCGACAGGGAGGGACTAGCGGCCCTGTTCTCCTACGAGCAGTACTTC. Its translation: CASSPDREGLAALFSYEQYF. This chain uses TRBV28 with TRBJ2-7; 11 bases match TRBD2. Germline V gives CDR1 MDHEN, CDR2 SYDVKM. This CDR3 is 20 amino acids long. V was clipped by 6 bases and J by 0 bases; unmatched bases: 19.

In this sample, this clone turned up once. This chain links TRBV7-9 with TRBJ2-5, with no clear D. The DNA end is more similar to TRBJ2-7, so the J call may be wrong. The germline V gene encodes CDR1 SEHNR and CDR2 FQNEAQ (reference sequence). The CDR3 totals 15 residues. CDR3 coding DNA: TGTGCCAGCAGGACTGACTCAAACCCCTCCTACGAGCAGTACTTC. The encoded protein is CASRTDSNPSYEQYF.

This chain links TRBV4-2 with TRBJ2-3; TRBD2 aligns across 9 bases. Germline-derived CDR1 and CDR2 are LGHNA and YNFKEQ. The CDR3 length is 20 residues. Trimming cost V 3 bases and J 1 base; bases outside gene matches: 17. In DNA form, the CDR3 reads TGTGCCAGCAGCCATACCGGAGGAAGCGGGAGGACCGGGGGCACAGATACGCAGTATTTT. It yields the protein CASSHTGGSGRTGGTDTQYF.

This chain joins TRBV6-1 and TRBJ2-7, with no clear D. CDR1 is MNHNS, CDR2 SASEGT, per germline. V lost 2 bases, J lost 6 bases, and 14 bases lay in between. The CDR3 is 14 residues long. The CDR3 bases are TGTGCCAGCAGTGAATCCTATCGGGCATGCGAGCAGTACTTC. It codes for CASSESYRACEQYF.

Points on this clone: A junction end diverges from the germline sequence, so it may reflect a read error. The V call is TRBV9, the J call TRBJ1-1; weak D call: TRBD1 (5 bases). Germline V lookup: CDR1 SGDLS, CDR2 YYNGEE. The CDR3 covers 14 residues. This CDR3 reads CASSPGTASAEAFF. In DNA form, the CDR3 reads TGTGCCAGCAGCCCAGGGACGGCGTCCGCTGAGGCTTTCTTT.

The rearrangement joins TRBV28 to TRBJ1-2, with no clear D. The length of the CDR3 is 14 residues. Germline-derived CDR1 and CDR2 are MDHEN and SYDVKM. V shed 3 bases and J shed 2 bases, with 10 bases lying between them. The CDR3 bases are TGTGCCAGCAGTTTGTATAGTGAAAACTATGGCTACACCTTC. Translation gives CASSLYSENYGYTF.

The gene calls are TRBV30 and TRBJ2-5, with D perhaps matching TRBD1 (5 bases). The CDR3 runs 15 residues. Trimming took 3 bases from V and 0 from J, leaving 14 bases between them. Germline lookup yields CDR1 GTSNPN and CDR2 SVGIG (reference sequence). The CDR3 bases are TGTGCCTGGAGAGCCAAGGGGCAGTACCAAGAGACCCAGTACTTC. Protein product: CAWRAKGQYQETQYF.

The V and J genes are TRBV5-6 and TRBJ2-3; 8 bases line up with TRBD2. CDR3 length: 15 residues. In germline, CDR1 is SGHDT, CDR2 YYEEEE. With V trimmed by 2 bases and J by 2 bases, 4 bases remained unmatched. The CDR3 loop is CASSLLAENTDTQYF. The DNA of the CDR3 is TGTGCCAGCAGCTTACTAGCGGAGAACACAGATACGCAGTATTTT.

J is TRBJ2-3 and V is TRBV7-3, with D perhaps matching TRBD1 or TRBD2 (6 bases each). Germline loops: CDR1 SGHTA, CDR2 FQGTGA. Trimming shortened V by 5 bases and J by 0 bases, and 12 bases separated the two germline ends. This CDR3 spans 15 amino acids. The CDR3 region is CASSPGASSTDTQYF. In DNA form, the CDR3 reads TGTGCCAGCAGCCCGGGGGCGTCTAGCACAGATACGCAGTATTTT.

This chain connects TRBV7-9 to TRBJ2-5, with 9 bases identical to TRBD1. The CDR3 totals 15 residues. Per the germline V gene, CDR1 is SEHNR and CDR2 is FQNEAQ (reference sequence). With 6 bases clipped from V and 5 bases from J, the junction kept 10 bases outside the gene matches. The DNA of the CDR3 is TGTGCCAGCAGACAAACACAGGGGGCAACTGAGACCCAGTACTTC. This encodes CASRQTQGATETQYF.

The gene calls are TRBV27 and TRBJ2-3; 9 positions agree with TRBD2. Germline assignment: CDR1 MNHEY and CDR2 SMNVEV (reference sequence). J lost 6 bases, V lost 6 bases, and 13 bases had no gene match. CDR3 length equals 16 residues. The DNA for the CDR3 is TGTGCCAGCAGACCCTATAGCGGGAGAGTGGTGGATACGCAGTATTTT. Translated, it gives CASRPYSGRVVDTQYF.

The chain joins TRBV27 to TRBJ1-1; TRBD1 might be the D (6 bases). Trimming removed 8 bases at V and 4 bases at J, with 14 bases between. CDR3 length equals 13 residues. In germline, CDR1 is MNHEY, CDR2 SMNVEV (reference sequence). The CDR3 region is CASLLGAGTEAFF. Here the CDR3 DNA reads TGTGCCAGCCTCTTGGGGGCCGGCACTGAAGCTTTCTTT.

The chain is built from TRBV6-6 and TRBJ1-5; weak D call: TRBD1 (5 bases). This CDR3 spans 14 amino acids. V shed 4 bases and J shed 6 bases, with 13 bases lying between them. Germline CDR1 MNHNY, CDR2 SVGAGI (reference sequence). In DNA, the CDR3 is TGTGCCAGCAGTTGGCCCGGGGCGGGTCAGCCCCAGCATTTT. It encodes CASSWPGAGQPQHF.

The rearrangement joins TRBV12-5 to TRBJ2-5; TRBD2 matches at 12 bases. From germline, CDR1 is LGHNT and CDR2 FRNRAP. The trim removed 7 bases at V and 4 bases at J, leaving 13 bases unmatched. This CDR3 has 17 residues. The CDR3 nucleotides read TGTGCTAGTGCCTCGACTAGCGGGAGAGTCATCGCAGAGACCCAGTACTTC. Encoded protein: CASASTSGRVIAETQYF.